This T cell receptor (beta chain) appears in the sequencing data of a study of cytomegalovirus exposure and HLA in healthy donors. Overall study context: Prior work identified roughly 120 million unique TCR beta sequences in 150 million to 200 million T cells. The study's findings and limits: In vitro confirmation showed a few CMV-associated chains to be CMV antigen specific. Analyzed later, association rates of TCRs varied across HLA loci, with DRB1 most and HLA-C fewest.

The germline CDR1 and CDR2 sequences are SGDLS and YYNGEE. V lost 0 bases to trimming and J lost 7 bases; unmatched junction nucleotides: 3. CDR3 length equals 14 residues. Donors consisted of healthy bone marrow donors. Researchers ran the PCR with 60 Vbeta and 13 Jbeta primers. Clones were read by immunoSEQ multiplex PCR, and TCRdb kept only the in-frame ones, dropping some. The sample consists of 60,000 to 85,000 clones, 78% of them appearing once. Worth noting for this clone: The antigen is undetermined. Other DNA sequences of this sample code for an identical CDR3.

Sequencing was performed on PBMCs. The rearrangement uses TRBV9 and TRBJ2-7, with TRBD2 identical over 11 bases. This clonotype originated in a man aged 35 to 55 in good health and CMV-seronegative. The CDR3 nucleotides are TGTGCCAGCAGCGTAGCGGGACTAGCGGATGAGCAGTACTTC. Its protein product is CASSVAGLADEQYF.